These 14 T cell receptor beta chains originate from one sample sequenced in a study of OX40 agonist ivuxolimab in advanced cancers. The protocol was immunoSEQ multiplex PCR, while the TCRdb copy is restricted to in-frame clones and leaves out a portion. The table shows roughly 80,000 clones, with around 87% occurring only once. This material consisted of CD4+ or CD8+ T cells sorted from blood, taken in a trial of the OX40 agonist ivuxolimab. The receptors stem from an adult with an advanced solid tumor such as melanoma, head and neck, liver or kidney cancer.

The chain recombines TRBV28 with TRBJ1-5; 7 positions match TRBD1. The CDR3 has 16 amino acids. Per the germline V gene, CDR1 is MDHEN and CDR2 is SYDVKM. The junction had 9 bases not matched to a gene; V was cut back by 6 bases and J by 1 base. CDR3 protein: CASRRTGVRSNQPQHF. The CDR3 DNA is TGTGCCAGCAGGCGAACAGGGGTGAGGAGCAATCAGCCCCAGCATTTT.

The rearrangement joins TRBV19 to TRBJ2-2; possible D gene TRBD2, 5 bases. The V gene's germline CDR1 is LNHDA and CDR2 SQIVND (reference sequence). Trimming shortened V by 5 bases and J by 6 bases, and 22 bases separated the two germline ends. The CDR3 runs to 17 residues. The CDR3 DNA is TGTGCCAGTAGTCCCCGAAGAGGGCTACCGAGGGCCGGGGAGCTGTTTTTT. This encodes CASSPRRGLPRAGELFF.

This chain uses TRBV6-5 with TRBJ2-2, with D possibly matching TRBD2 (5 bases). The length of the CDR3 is 13 residues. The V gene's germline CDR1 is MNHEY and CDR2 SVGAGI. V shed 6 bases and J shed 0 bases, with 5 bases lying between them. The CDR3 DNA reads as TGTGCCAGCAGGGAGGCGAACACCGGGGAGCTGTTTTTT. Translation gives CASREANTGELFF.

The V and J genes are TRBV7-3 and TRBJ2-1, with a tentative D call TRBD2 (6 bases). The germline V gene encodes CDR1 SGHTA and CDR2 FQGTGA. Trimming took 5 bases from V and 1 from J, leaving 18 bases between them. CDR3 length equals 17 residues. The CDR3 DNA is TGTGCCAGCAGCCGCGAGAGTAGCGGAATGTCCTACAATGAGCAGTTCTTC. This gives the protein CASSRESSGMSYNEQFF.

V is TRBV15 and J is TRBJ1-2; maybe TRBD1 (5 bases). Germline V lookup: CDR1 LNHNV, CDR2 YYDKDF (reference sequence). V was trimmed by 1 base and J by 8 bases, leaving 20 bases between them. CDR3 length: 16 residues. The CDR3 DNA is TGTGCCACCAGCAGAGTACCCGGGGCGGGTACGAAGGGCTACACCTTC. Translation gives CATSRVPGAGTKGYTF.

J is TRBJ1-2 and V is TRBV30, with D perhaps TRBD1 (6 bases). V was pared by 3 bases and J by 1 base, with 18 bases between. The CDR3 contains 16 residues. Per the germline V gene, CDR1 is GTSNPN and CDR2 is SVGIG (reference sequence). The CDR3 sequence is CAWSPDRQGLNYGYTF. CDR3 coding DNA: TGTGCCTGGAGCCCGGACAGACAAGGCCTTAACTATGGCTACACCTTC.

This clone was counted between two and nine times. This chain joins TRBV25-1 and TRBJ1-1, with D maybe TRBD1 (5 bases). V lost 1 base, J lost 2 bases, and 8 bases lay in between. Germline V gene data show CDR1 as MGHDK and CDR2 as SYGVNS. The CDR3 covers 14 residues. Here the CDR3 reads CASSEWGQNTEAFF. As DNA, the CDR3 is TGTGCCAGCAGTGAATGGGGCCAAAACACTGAAGCTTTCTTT.

This rearrangement joins TRBV7-9 to TRBJ2-1; no clear D. The CDR3 has 16 residues. V was trimmed by 6 bases and J by 6 bases, leaving 21 bases between them. Germline CDR1 reads SEHNR; CDR2 reads FQNEAQ (reference sequence). CDR3 sequence: CASSRSTAVRSNEQFF. Written as DNA, the CDR3 is TGTGCCAGCAGTCGCAGCACAGCAGTTCGAAGCAATGAGCAGTTCTTC. Looking up the rest from reference TRBV7-9 and TRBJ2-1 gives the full variable domain: DTGVSQNPRHKITKRGQNVTFRCDPISEHNRLYWYRQTLGQGPEFLTYFQNEAQLEKSRLLSDRFSAERPKGSFSTLEIQRTEQGDSAMYLCASSRSTAVRSNEQFFGPGTRLTVL.

The genes are TRBV10-2 and TRBJ2-7; TRBD1 matches at 11 bases. The CDR3 spans 15 residues. The V segment lost 1 base and the J segment 5 bases; nucleotides outside the gene matches: 4. Looked up from germline, CDR1 is WSHSY and CDR2 is SAAADI. In DNA, the CDR3 is TGCGCCAGCAGTGAGTGGACAGGGGGCAGGAACGAGCAGTACTTC. Translated: CASSEWTGGRNEQYF.

The chain has TRBV30 and TRBJ1-6; weak D call: TRBD1 (6 bases). The CDR3 length is 15 residues. V was trimmed by 4 bases and J by 7 bases, leaving 17 bases between them. CDR1 and CDR2 from the germline V gene are GTSNPN and SVGIG (reference sequence). The CDR3 is CAWTERGGFNSPLHF. The CDR3, as DNA: TGTGCCTGGACCGAGAGGGGGGGCTTCAATTCACCCCTCCACTTT.

This rearrangement joins TRBV30 to TRBJ1-1, with 7 bases lining up with TRBD1. The J segment lost 11 bases and the V segment lost 4 bases, leaving 7 bases of the junction unmatched. Germline values: CDR1 GTSNPN, CDR2 SVGIG (reference sequence). The CDR3 spans 11 residues. CDR3 bases: TGTGCCTGGAATAAAAGGGGGCTGGCTTTCTTT. Encoded protein: CAWNKRGLAFF. The full variable domain, completed using reference TRBV30 and TRBJ1-1, is SQTIHQWPATLVQPVGSPLSLECTVEGTSNPNLYWYRQAAGRGLQLLFYSVGIGQISSEVPQNLSASRPQDRQFILSSKKLLLSDSGFYLCAWNKRGLAFFGQGTRLTVV.

Only a few counts were recorded for this clone. The V gene is TRBV12-5, the J gene TRBJ1-1, with a tentative D call TRBD1 (6 bases). Germline lookup yields CDR1 LGHNT and CDR2 FRNRAP. The CDR3 is made up of 12 amino acids. Trimming cost V 5 bases and J 5 bases, with 9 bases left between them. DNA of the CDR3: TGTGCTAGTGGTGTGACAGGTACTGAAGCTTTCTTT. It codes for CASGVTGTEAFF.

The chain uses TRBV7-2 and TRBJ1-5; TRBD1 matches at 8 bases. Germline-derived CDR1 and CDR2 are SGHTA and FQGNSA. The J segment lost 6 bases and the V segment lost 0 bases, leaving 4 bases of the junction unmatched. This CDR3 spans 15 amino acids. CDR3 bases: TGTGCCAGCAGCTTAGCGGCAGGGGGCGGTCAGCCCCAGCATTTT. Its protein is CASSLAAGGGQPQHF. Complete variable domain (other parts from reference TRBV7-2 and TRBJ1-5): GAGVSQSPSNKVTEKGKDVELRCDPISGHTALYWYRQSLGQGLEFLIYFQGNSAPDKSGLPSDRFSAERTGGSVSTLTIQRTQQEDSAVYLCASSLAAGGGQPQHFGDGTRLSIL.

The chain joins TRBV27 to TRBJ1-3; D not certain. There are 18 residues in the CDR3. V was trimmed by 5 bases and J by 2 bases, leaving 22 bases between them. Germline CDR1 and CDR2: MNHEY and SMNVEV (reference sequence). CDR3 sequence (DNA): TGTGCCAGCAGTCACCAACCCCCCGGGTCCTATACTGGAAACACCATATATTTT. Its protein is CASSHQPPGSYTGNTIYF.